A single sample is the source of the 28 T cell receptor beta chains below, sequenced in a study of shared clonotypes between healthy human individuals. Profiled with immunoSEQ multiplex PCR; TCRdb holds only in-frame clones, not every one. The sample consists of under 2,000,000 clones, approximately 95% of them appearing once. Selected positively for CCR7 and CD45RO-negative, naive CD8 cells excluded terminally differentiated effector memory CD45RA+ cells. Material: naive CD8+ T cells sorted from blood. The origin of the receptors is a man younger than 35 in good health.

This clone was recorded only once. The chain recombines TRBV28 with TRBJ1-2, with D maybe TRBD1 (6 bases). Looked up from germline, CDR1 is MDHEN and CDR2 is SYDVKM. There are 13 residues in the CDR3. Trimming pared 3 bases from V and 3 bases from J, leaving 8 bases between. In DNA form, the CDR3 reads TGTGCCAGCAGTTTCGGGGGCTACTATGGCTACACCTTC. This translates into CASSFGGYYGYTF.

V and J are TRBV7-9 and TRBJ2-3, with 10 bases aligning to TRBD1. The germline V gene encodes CDR1 SEHNR and CDR2 FQNEAQ (reference sequence). Trimming at V came to 4 bases and at J to 2 bases, leaving 3 bases not matched to a gene. CDR3 size: 15 residues. CDR3 in amino acids: CASSSGTGDTDTQYF. As DNA, the CDR3 is TGTGCCAGCAGCTCCGGGACAGGGGACACAGATACGCAGTATTTT.

The rearrangement joins TRBV14 to TRBJ2-7, with D possibly TRBD2 on 5 matching bases. Per the germline V gene, CDR1 is SGHDN and CDR2 is FVKESK. CDR3 length: 11 residues. The germline V and J ends were trimmed by 4 bases and 6 bases, with 7 bases remaining between them. The CDR3 DNA reads as TGTGCCAGCAGCCTCGGGGTCGAGCAGTACTTC. The encoded protein is CASSLGVEQYF.

About this clone itself: The same CDR3 can be traced to other DNA sequences in this sample. The V and J genes are TRBV9 and TRBJ2-1; TRBD2 agrees at 11 bases. This CDR3 has 16 residues. V shed 0 bases, J shed 4 bases, and the junction held 3 bases outside the gene matches. The germline gives CDR1 SGDLS, CDR2 YYNGEE. The CDR3 sequence: CASSVEGLAEYNEQFF. The CDR3 DNA follows: TGTGCCAGCAGCGTAGAGGGACTAGCGGAATACAATGAGCAGTTCTTC.

The chain has TRBV5-5 and TRBJ2-7; D may be TRBD1 (6 bases). In germline, CDR1 is SGHKS, CDR2 YYEKEE (reference sequence). The CDR3 totals 14 residues. The V gene lost 0 bases and the J gene lost 2 bases, with 9 bases spanning the gap. Written as DNA, the CDR3 is TGTGCCAGCAGCTTGGCAGGGGACGCCTACGAGCAGTACTTC. It yields the protein CASSLAGDAYEQYF.

The chain links TRBV27 to TRBJ2-7, with D possibly TRBD2 on 7 matching bases. Per the germline V gene, CDR1 is MNHEY and CDR2 is SMNVEV (reference sequence). The V end lost 3 bases, the J end lost 5 bases, and 17 bases lay between the germline ends. This CDR3 has 15 residues. As DNA, the CDR3 is TGTGCCAGCAGTTTGGGCGGGGGCGGTCGGCACGAGCAGTACTTC. Amino acids: CASSLGGGGRHEQYF.

V and J are TRBV6-1 and TRBJ1-1, with 7 bases identical to TRBD1. Germline lookup yields CDR1 MNHNS and CDR2 SASEGT. This CDR3 is 16 amino acids long. The junction had 10 bases not matched to a gene; V was cut back by 1 base and J by 5 bases. CDR3 region: CASSEGQGVRGTEAFF. CDR3 coding DNA: TGTGCCAGCAGTGAAGGTCAGGGGGTGCGGGGAACTGAAGCTTTCTTT.

The rearrangement links TRBV9 to TRBJ1-3, with D maybe TRBD1 (6 bases). Between the trimmed V and J ends, which lost 3 bases and 2 bases, there was a span of 9 bases. Germline V gives CDR1 SGDLS, CDR2 YYNGEE. CDR3 size: 14 residues. The CDR3 sequence is CASSEGQAGNTIYF. CDR3 nucleotide sequence: TGTGCCAGCAGCGAGGGACAAGCTGGAAACACCATATATTTT. Looking up the rest from reference TRBV9 and TRBJ1-3 gives the full variable domain: DSGVTQTPKHLITATGQRVTLRCSPRSGDLSVYWYQQSLDQGLQFLIQYYNGEERAKGNILERFSAQQFPDLHSELNLSSLELGDSALYFCASSEGQAGNTIYFGEGSWLTVV.

The chain uses TRBV7-6 and TRBJ2-3, with TRBD2 matching 8 bases. Losses at the gene ends were 4 bases for V and 1 base for J; bases not matched to a gene: 4. CDR1 is SGHVS, CDR2 FNYEAQ, per germline. This CDR3 has 15 amino acids. The CDR3: CASSSRAGGTDTQYF. CDR3 sequence (DNA): TGTGCCAGCAGCTCAAGAGCGGGGGGCACAGATACGCAGTATTTT.

The chain is built from TRBV5-6 and TRBJ1-6; D is ambiguous. Germline values: CDR1 SGHDT, CDR2 YYEEEE. This CDR3 is built from 16 residues. Trimming left V 0 bases short and J 0 bases short, with 7 bases between. The CDR3 DNA reads TGTGCCAGCAGCTTGGCTGGGTCCTCCTATAATTCACCCCTCCACTTT. Translated: CASSLAGSSYNSPLHF.

About this clone itself: The sample contains more than one DNA sequence encoding this CDR3. The genes are TRBV5-1 and TRBJ2-1; D possibly corresponds to TRBD2 (6 bases). This CDR3 has 15 residues. The V and J ends lost 2 bases and 1 base respectively, with 10 bases between them. Germline CDR1 SGHRS, CDR2 YFSETQ. CDR3 amino acids: CASSLTGGSYNEQFF. The CDR3 nucleotides are TGCGCCAGCAGCTTAACCGGGGGTTCCTACAATGAGCAGTTCTTC.

The chain employs TRBV4-1 and TRBJ2-7; either TRBD1 or TRBD2 may fit D (6 bases each). Trimming removed 4 bases at V and 5 bases at J, with 18 bases between. CDR1 is MGHRA and CDR2 is YSYEKL in the germline V gene. The CDR3 length is 15 residues. In nucleotides, the CDR3 is TGCGCCAGCAGCCGAGCCCCCGGGGGCCTAGACGAGCAGTACTTC. This codes for CASSRAPGGLDEQYF.

The genes are TRBV5-6 and TRBJ1-4, with D tentatively TRBD1 (5 bases). This CDR3 comprises 16 residues. Germline CDR1 and CDR2: SGHDT and YYEEEE. V was cut by 3 bases and J by 6 bases, with 18 bases left in between. The CDR3 nucleotides read TGTGCCAGCAGCTGGCAGACAGCCCTGCATGATGAAAAACTGTTTTTT. Translated, it gives CASSWQTALHDEKLFF.

The V call is TRBV30, the J call TRBJ1-5, with D perhaps TRBD1 (6 bases). Germline V gives CDR1 GTSNPN, CDR2 SVGIG (reference sequence). Trimming removed 0 bases from V and 2 bases from J, with 26 bases in between. CDR3 length: 20 residues. The CDR3 DNA sequence: TGTGCCTGGAGTGTGGGGATCGGGACACAGGTTGTCGTCGGCAATCAGCCCCAGCATTTT. It yields the protein CAWSVGIGTQVVVGNQPQHF.

This clone was seen a single time. The chain carries TRBV30 and TRBJ1-4; D is ambiguous. Trimming left V 8 bases short and J 6 bases short, with 7 bases between. Germline CDR1 GTSNPN, CDR2 SVGIG (reference sequence). The CDR3 is 10 residues long. This CDR3 reads CALEHEKLFF. The CDR3 DNA is TGTGCCCTGGAGCATGAAAAACTGTTTTTT.

CDR3 nucleotide sequence: TGTGCCAGCAGCTTTTGGAATCGGGACACTTTTTTTCAGCAGTACTTC. Translated: CASSFWNRDTFFQQYF. This chain joins TRBV7-9 and TRBJ2-7; the D gene is possibly TRBD1 (6 bases). Germline assignment: CDR1 SEHNR and CDR2 FQNEAQ (reference sequence). V lost 3 bases, J lost 8 bases, and 23 bases lay in between. The CDR3 extends over 16 amino acids.

V usage is TRBV5-1 and J usage is TRBJ2-7, with D perhaps given as TRBD1 or TRBD2 (5 bases each). The CDR3 totals 15 residues. The germline V gene has CDR1 SGHRS and CDR2 YFSETQ. Trimming left V 4 bases short and J 2 bases short, with 16 bases between. This CDR3 reads CASSLPDRGPYEQYF. In nucleotides, the CDR3 is TGCGCCAGCAGCCTACCGGACCGGGGCCCCTACGAGCAGTACTTC.

The J gene is TRBJ1-1, the V gene TRBV11-2, with no clear D. V was trimmed by 0 bases and J by 6 bases, leaving 14 bases between them. The CDR3 spans 15 residues. CDR1 SGHAT and CDR2 FQNNGV come from the germline V gene. The CDR3 DNA reads as TGTGCCAGCAGCTTAGATGGGAAAGGGTTCGCTGAAGCTTTCTTT. Its translation: CASSLDGKGFAEAFF.

The rearrangement uses TRBV5-1 and TRBJ1-2; a possible D gene is TRBD1 (5 bases). Trimming removed 2 bases at V and 6 bases at J, with 11 bases between. The germline V gene encodes CDR1 SGHRS and CDR2 YFSETQ. There are 13 residues in the CDR3. The CDR3 DNA reads as TGCGCCAGCAGCTTAAAAGGGGATGATGGCTACACCTTC. As protein: CASSLKGDDGYTF.

The chain recombines TRBV5-4 with TRBJ2-3; 8 bases align to TRBD2. CDR1 is SGHNT, CDR2 YYREEE, per germline (reference sequence). The CDR3 has 17 amino acids. After removal of 4 bases from V and 1 base from J, the junction contained 11 bases not matched to a gene. For the CDR3, the DNA is TGTGCCAGCAGCATAGCCCCCGGGGGGGTAGGCACAGATACGCAGTATTTT. Protein: CASSIAPGGVGTDTQYF.

CDR3 sequence reads: CASSFSDRVGNQPQHF. The DNA of the CDR3 is TGTGCCAGCAGCTTCTCGGACAGGGTCGGCAATCAGCCCCAGCATTTT. The chain employs TRBV11-2 and TRBJ1-5; TRBD1 agrees at 8 bases. The CDR3 sequence is 16 residues long. Germline V gives CDR1 SGHAT, CDR2 FQNNGV. J lost 2 bases, V lost 3 bases, and 6 bases had no gene match.

The chain employs TRBV6-5 and TRBJ2-7; D possibly corresponds to TRBD2 (7 bases). This CDR3 is 15 amino acids long. The germline gives CDR1 MNHEY, CDR2 SVGAGI. V was pared by 6 bases and J by 3 bases, with 18 bases between. CDR3 loop: CASSLMAGALYEQYF. The DNA for the CDR3 is TGTGCCAGCAGCCTCATGGCGGGGGCCCTCTACGAGCAGTACTTC.

Concerning this clone itself: This sample includes further DNA sequences coding for the same CDR3. The V and J genes are TRBV28 and TRBJ1-1; D is uncertain. Trimming removed 2 bases at V and 1 base at J, with 8 bases between. CDR3 size: 14 residues. The germline gives CDR1 MDHEN, CDR2 SYDVKM. The CDR3 coding sequence is TGTGCCAGCAGTTTAGGTCTGTCGAACACTGAAGCTTTCTTT. Its translation: CASSLGLSNTEAFF.

The chain links TRBV15 to TRBJ2-3; D remains ambiguous. Trimming stripped 3 bases from V and 4 bases from J, with 8 bases between. The CDR3 spans 13 residues. Per the germline V gene, CDR1 is LNHNV and CDR2 is YYDKDF (reference sequence). The CDR3 nucleotides are TGTGCCACCAGCAGGTCCCTCGCAGATACGCAGTATTTT. Translating it yields CATSRSLADTQYF. The full variable domain, rest sourced from reference TRBV15 and TRBJ2-3, is DAMVIQNPRYQVTQFGKPVTLSCSQTLNHNVMYWYQQKSSQAPKLLFHYYDKDFNNEADTPDNFQSRRPNTSFCFLDIRSPGLGDTAMYLCATSRSLADTQYFGPGTRLTVL.

The chain employs TRBV4-1 and TRBJ1-5, with TRBD1 identical over 7 bases. Germline-derived CDR1 and CDR2 are MGHRA and YSYEKL. This CDR3 region has 17 residues. Germline trimming cut 6 bases from V and 3 bases from J; bases unmatched to any gene: 14. As DNA, the CDR3 is TGCGCCAGCAGTCTCGGTCCGACAGGGATTATCAATCAGCCCCAGCATTTT. Protein sequence: CASSLGPTGIINQPQHF.

The J gene is TRBJ1-5, the V gene TRBV19; weak D call: TRBD1 (5 bases). Trimming removed 8 bases at V and 3 bases at J, with 14 bases between. Germline CDR1 reads LNHDA; CDR2 reads SQIVND (reference sequence). This CDR3 comprises 14 residues. The CDR3 protein is CASGTGLFNQPQHF. In DNA, the CDR3 is TGTGCCAGTGGGACTGGGTTATTCAATCAGCCCCAGCATTTT.

CDR3 nucleotide sequence: TGTGCCAGCAGCGTAGCGCCCGGAGGGAACGAGCAGTACTTC. It is translated as CASSVAPGGNEQYF. The genes are TRBV9 and TRBJ2-7; D might be TRBD2 (6 bases). CDR3 length: 14 amino acids. Germline CDR1 SGDLS, CDR2 YYNGEE. The germline V and J ends were trimmed by 0 bases and 5 bases, with 12 bases remaining between them.

This rearrangement joins TRBV7-9 to TRBJ2-7; no firm D call. V was cut by 0 bases and J by 6 bases, with 6 bases left in between. CDR1 is SEHNR and CDR2 is FQNEAQ in the germline V gene (reference sequence). The CDR3 has 12 residues. DNA for the CDR3: TGTGCCAGCAGCTTAGCCTTAGCCGAGCAGTACTTC. This gives the protein CASSLALAEQYF.